These 21 T cell receptor beta chains were all obtained from the same sample, sequenced in a study of OX40 agonist ivuxolimab in advanced cancers. Method: immunoSEQ multiplex PCR; TCRdb's copy keeps in-frame clones and lacks some. The data hold 45,000 to 65,000 clones, with approximately 84% observed a single time. This sample comprised CD4+ or CD8+ T cells sorted from blood, obtained in a trial of the OX40 agonist ivuxolimab. All receptors come from an adult with an advanced solid tumor such as melanoma, head and neck, liver or kidney cancer.

The chain links TRBV7-3 to TRBJ2-5; 8 nucleotides line up with TRBD1. Germline CDR1 reads SGHTA; CDR2 reads FQGTGA. The trim removed 2 bases at V and 7 bases at J, leaving 9 bases unmatched. The CDR3 consists of 15 residues. In nucleotides, the CDR3 is TGTGCCAGCAGCTTAGAGGCGACAGGGGTGGGGACCCAGTACTTC. As protein: CASSLEATGVGTQYF.

The V and J genes are TRBV7-6 and TRBJ2-5; 11 bases are shared with TRBD2. With 5 bases clipped from V and 4 bases from J, the junction kept 6 bases outside the gene matches. CDR3 length: 15 residues. The germline V gene has CDR1 SGHVS and CDR2 FNYEAQ. CDR3 nucleotide sequence: TGTGCCAGCAGCCTTAGCGGGGGGGCCCTAGAGACCCAGTACTTC. Translated: CASSLSGGALETQYF.

Regarding this clone: The junction departs from the called germline gene at one end, perhaps through a read error. This rearrangement joins TRBV6-5 to TRBJ2-7; D is perhaps TRBD1 (7 bases). CDR3 length: 15 amino acids. The V gene's germline CDR1 is MNHEY and CDR2 SVGAGI. DNA of the CDR3: TGTGCCAGCAGTGACTCAGGGGGGCTCTCCTACGAGCAGTACTTC. Its translation is CASSDSGGLSYEQYF.

In this sample, this clone turned up a few times. In nucleotides, the CDR3 is TGTGCCAGCAGTTACTCGCCCTCCAGGGTAGATACGCAGTATTTT. Translating it yields CASSYSPSRVDTQYF. The chain uses TRBV6-5 and TRBJ2-3, with D tentatively TRBD1 (5 bases). Germline CDR1 reads MNHEY; CDR2 reads SVGAGI. This CDR3 has 15 amino acids. Trimming left V 0 bases short and J 5 bases short, with 12 bases between.

The CDR3 DNA sequence: TGTGCCAGCATGGGGCCCTCCTACAATGAGCAGTTCTTC. It codes for CASMGPSYNEQFF. The chain employs TRBV2 and TRBJ2-1, with a tentative D call TRBD1 (5 bases). V was trimmed by 7 bases and J by 0 bases, leaving 7 bases between them. The CDR3 has 13 residues. CDR1 is SNHLY and CDR2 is FYNNEI in the germline V gene.

This clone was seen a handful of times. The chain employs TRBV4-3 and TRBJ2-5; D is ambiguous. V lost 0 bases, J lost 4 bases, and 9 bases lay in between. The CDR3 covers 14 residues. The germline gives CDR1 LGHNA, CDR2 YSLEER. This CDR3 is CASSQESHLETQYF. The CDR3 nucleotides read TGCGCCAGCAGCCAAGAGTCTCACTTAGAGACCCAGTACTTC.

The V and J genes are TRBV7-2 and TRBJ2-2; D remains ambiguous. Trimming stripped 2 bases from V and 4 bases from J, with 14 bases between. This CDR3 spans 16 amino acids. The germline CDR1 and CDR2 sequences are SGHTA and FQGNSA. The DNA of the CDR3 is TGTGCCAGCAGCTTATCGGCGACGTGGGTCACCGGGGAGCTGTTTTTT. As protein: CASSLSATWVTGELFF.

The CDR3 DNA reads as TGCAGCGTTCGCCCACCAGAGACCCAGTACTTC. Residues: CSVRPPETQYF. The chain links TRBV29-1 to TRBJ2-5; D unresolved. The CDR3 has 11 amino acids. The germline CDR1 and CDR2 sequences are SQVTM and ANQGSEA. The V end was cut by 5 bases, the J end by 4 bases, with 8 bases between.

The genes are TRBV7-2 and TRBJ1-2, with D hard to call. The V gene lost 1 base and the J gene lost 2 bases, with 11 bases spanning the gap. From germline, CDR1 is SGHTA and CDR2 FQGNSA. This CDR3 has 15 residues. Here the CDR3 reads CASSLGENLNYGYTF. CDR3 DNA sequence: TGTGCCAGCAGCTTAGGGGAGAACTTAAACTATGGCTACACCTTC.

V is TRBV5-4 and J is TRBJ2-2; no firm D call. V dropped 3 bases and J dropped 7 bases, with 13 bases sitting between them. Germline CDR1 reads SGHNT; CDR2 reads YYREEE (reference sequence). The CDR3 consists of 14 residues. CDR3: CASSSGITVGELFF. CDR3 DNA: TGTGCCAGCAGCTCGGGTATCACGGTCGGGGAGCTGTTTTTT.

The V gene is TRBV7-9, the J gene TRBJ2-2; no definite D call. Germline V CDR1 and CDR2: SEHNR, FQNEAQ (reference sequence). Trimming took 11 bases from V and 0 from J, leaving 13 bases between them. The CDR3 runs 14 residues. The CDR3 sequence is CAGFGVANTGELFF. The CDR3 nucleotides read TGTGCCGGATTTGGGGTTGCGAACACCGGGGAGCTGTTTTTT.

The rearrangement uses TRBV14 and TRBJ2-2; D gene unclear. This CDR3 comprises 13 residues. V lost 2 bases and J lost 7, with 8 bases in between. Germline V gene lookup returns CDR1 SGHDN and CDR2 FVKESK. The CDR3 nucleotides are TGTGCCAGCAGCCAACACGGTCGCGGGGAGCTGTTTTTT. Its translation: CASSQHGRGELFF.

V is TRBV5-1 and J is TRBJ2-2; TRBD1 is a possible D gene (6 bases). V shed 0 bases and J shed 7 bases, with 10 bases lying between them. This CDR3 has 14 amino acids. Germline CDR1 is SGHRS and CDR2 is YFSETQ. The CDR3 bases are TGCGCCAGCAGCTTGGAGACAGGTCTCGGGGAGCTGTTTTTT. It is translated as CASSLETGLGELFF.

The chain carries TRBV5-6 and TRBJ1-2; D not resolved. The germline V gene encodes CDR1 SGHDT and CDR2 YYEEEE. The CDR3 covers 12 residues. V was clipped by 1 base and J by 4 bases, with 5 bases between them. In DNA, the CDR3 is TGTGCCAGCAGCTTGTCAGCCTATGGCTACACCTTC. Residues: CASSLSAYGYTF.

This chain uses TRBV29-1 with TRBJ2-5; a possible D gene is TRBD2 (6 bases). CDR3 length equals 12 residues. From germline, CDR1 is SQVTM and CDR2 ANQGSEA. Deletions cut 5 bases from V and 3 bases from J, with 10 bases between. CDR3 in amino acids: CSVSGRKETQYF. The CDR3 nucleotides are TGCAGCGTTAGCGGGCGCAAAGAGACCCAGTACTTC.

V gene TRBV19 combines with J gene TRBJ1-1, with D tentatively TRBD1 (6 bases). The germline V gene has CDR1 LNHDA and CDR2 SQIVND (reference sequence). V was pared by 9 bases and J by 1 base, with 15 bases between. There are 14 residues in the CDR3. The CDR3 here is CASSDSRRNTEAFF. CDR3 coding DNA: TGTGCCAGCTCGGACAGCCGCAGGAACACTGAAGCTTTCTTT. Supplemented by reference TRBV19 and TRBJ1-1, the full variable domain reads DGGITQSPKYLFRKEGQNVTLSCEQNLNHDAMYWYRQDPGQGLRLIYYSQIVNDFQKGDIAEGYSVSREKKESFPLTVTSAQKNPTAFYLCASSDSRRNTEAFFGQGTRLTVV.

This rearrangement joins TRBV9 to TRBJ1-2; no reliable D call. With 4 bases removed from V and 3 bases from J, the gap between germline ends came to 13 bases. CDR1 and CDR2 from the germline V gene are SGDLS and YYNGEE. This CDR3 is 14 amino acids long. CDR3 sequence: CASSQVSGDYGYTF. The CDR3 DNA follows: TGTGCCAGCAGCCAAGTTTCAGGAGACTATGGCTACACCTTC.

V is TRBV18 and J is TRBJ1-1, with a weak D call TRBD1 (6 bases). Germline V lookup: CDR1 KGHSH, CDR2 LQKENI. The V end lost 2 bases, the J end lost 1 base, and 11 bases lay between the germline ends. This CDR3 spans 15 amino acids. The CDR3 sequence is CASSPDVRGNTEAFF. The CDR3 nucleotides are TGTGCCAGCTCACCAGACGTCAGGGGGAACACTGAAGCTTTCTTT. Drawing the rest from reference TRBV18 and TRBJ1-1, the complete variable domain is NAGVMQNPRHLVRRRGQEARLRCSPMKGHSHVYWYRQLPEEGLKFMVYLQKENIIDESGMPKERFSAEFPKEGPSILRIQQVVRGDSAAYFCASSPDVRGNTEAFFGQGTRLTVV.

The V gene is TRBV19, the J gene TRBJ2-3; perhaps TRBD1 as D (7 bases). The CDR3 is made up of 13 amino acids. Germline values: CDR1 LNHDA, CDR2 SQIVND (reference sequence). Deletions cut 8 bases from V and 6 bases from J, with 15 bases between. The CDR3 region has the DNA TGTGCCAGTGGTGAGACAGGGAGGGATACGCAGTATTTT. Amino acids: CASGETGRDTQYF.

The DNA for the CDR3 is TGTGCCAGCAGCCTAACCCGGGGCGAGCAGTTCTTC. Residues: CASSLTRGEQFF. The rearrangement uses TRBV7-6 and TRBJ2-1; the D call may be TRBD1 or TRBD2 (5 bases each). The CDR3 sequence is 12 residues long. V was trimmed by 5 bases and J by 10 bases, leaving 12 bases between them. The germline V gene has CDR1 SGHVS and CDR2 FNYEAQ. Complete variable domain (other parts from reference TRBV7-6 and TRBJ2-1): GAGVSQSPRYKVTKRGQDVALRCDPISGHVSLYWYRQALGQGPEFLTYFNYEAQQDKSGLPNDRFSAERPEGSISTLTIQRTEQRDSAMYRCASSLTRGEQFFGPGTRLTVL.

The chain carries TRBV6-5 and TRBJ2-7; D perhaps matches TRBD2 (6 bases). The V gene's germline CDR1 is MNHEY and CDR2 SVGAGI. V dropped 6 bases and J dropped 2 bases, with 11 bases sitting between them. The CDR3 is 13 amino acids. CDR3 in DNA: TGTGCCAGCAGGAACGGGGGAGCCTACGAGCAGTACTTC. Its protein is CASRNGGAYEQYF.